This T cell receptor beta chain was obtained from a study of blood T cell repertoires in COVID-19. Study as a whole: The origin of the acute and convalescent COVID-19 samples was the United States, Italy and Spain. T cells, B-cell-depleted T cells, or PBMCs provided the cDNA or gDNA that served as material.

V shed 0 bases and J shed 7 bases, with 21 bases lying between them. Germline V gene lookup returns CDR1 MGHDK and CDR2 SYGVNS. There are 17 residues in the CDR3. The authors' processing: Researchers report that nucleated cell counts were estimated from reference gene primer amplification. Libraries were prepared by immunoSEQ multiplex PCR; TCRdb keeps only in-frame clonotypes and omits some of them. The V and J calls and clone size are taken from that table; D and trimming were inferred from the DNA. The sample consists of about 120,000 clones, over 70% of them appearing once. The chain recombines TRBV25-1 with TRBJ1-2, with D possibly being TRBD1 (6 bases). The sample taken for sequencing was peripheral blood. The origin of this receptor is a man in his 70s with acute or convalescent COVID-19. CDR3 sequence reads: CASSEYILGRGFSGYTF. CDR3 in DNA: TGTGCCAGCAGTGAATATATTCTCGGCAGGGGATTTTCTGGCTACACCTTC.